The rows below give T cell receptor beta chains drawn from one sample of a study of regulatory T cells in long-lasting Graves disease. TCRdb itself ran the multiplex PCR reads through MiXCR, one entry per CDR3 protein. In the table there are roughly 420,000 distinct CDR3 sequences, roughly 15% of which are singletons. These data also featured in a second study, about T cells in Graves' hyperthyroidism and ophthalmopathy.

The sample in question was peripheral blood mononuclear cells (PBMCs), obtained at new diagnosis, from a patient treated with antithyroid drugs. The origin of the receptors is a woman aged 25-40 years with Graves disease. Each CDR3 is given with its conserved first and last residue. The D gene is left open where the match is weak. A clone size is listed for some rows: how often the clone was seen (once, few, many), or a class if it is expanded.

few 14 TRBJ1-6 . TRBV11-2 TGTGCCAGCAGCTTACCGGGATATAATTCACCCCTCCACTTT CASSLPGYNSPLHF
. 15 TRBJ1-5 . TRBV12-3/TRBV12-4 TGTGCCAGCAGTTTAGTTGCGTATAGCAATCAGCCCCAGCATTTT CASSLVAYSNQPQHF
few 13 TRBJ1-2 . TRBV5-6 TGTGCCAGCAGCTCTGGGAATAACTATGGCTACACCTTC CASSSGNNYGYTF
many 19 TRBJ2-2 TRBD2 TRBV5-1 TGCGCCAGCAGCTCCGGACTAGCGGGAGTGGGGATATCTACCGGGGAGCTGTTTTTT CASSSGLAGVGISTGELFF
few 15 TRBJ2-5 TRBD1 TRBV12-3/TRBV12-4 TGTGCCAGCAGTCCGGGACAGATAATCCAAGAGACCCAGTACTTC CASSPGQIIQETQYF
many 17 TRBJ2-3 TRBD1 TRBV12-3/TRBV12-4 TGTGCCAGCAGTTCATCCGCGGGACAGGGCCCCTATCATACGCAGTATTTT CASSSSAGQGPYHTQYF
. 12 TRBJ1-1 TRBD1 TRBV29-1 TGCAGCGGAGGACAGGGGGCAACTGAAGCTTTCTTT CSGGQGATEAFF
many 17 TRBJ2-7 TRBD2 TRBV7-3 TGTGCCCCGGGGACTAGCGGGCCATACCTGACCTCCTACGAGCAGTACTTC CAPGTSGPYLTSYEQYF
many 16 TRBJ2-4 TRBD1 TRBV7-9 TGTGCCAGCAGCCCCGGGACAGTCGAAGCCAAAAACATTCAGTACTTC CASSPGTVEAKNIQYF
many 16 TRBJ2-7 . TRBV27 TGTGCCAGCAGTCTGAACACAGGGGAGGGGGCCTACGAGCAGTACTTC CASSLNTGEGAYEQYF
many 12 TRBJ1-1 . TRBV27 TGTGCCAGCTCCCAGGCGGGCACTGAAGCTTTCTTT CASSQAGTEAFF
. 15 TRBJ2-1 . TRBV20-1 TGCAGTGCTGGAGGGCGGGAACAGTCCTACAATGAGCAGTTCTTC CSAGGREQSYNEQFF
. 14 TRBJ1-5 . TRBV5-4 TGTGCCAGCAGCCTCGTCGGGCGCAATCAGCCCCAGCATTTT CASSLVGRNQPQHF
few 15 TRBJ2-7 . TRBV6-2/TRBV6-3 TGTGCCAGCAGTAGCAATCAGGGGTTCGTCTACGAGCAGTACTTC CASSSNQGFVYEQYF
many 16 TRBJ2-1 TRBD1 TRBV28 TGTGCCAGCAGTGACGGACAGGGAAGGACCTACAATGAGCAGTTCTTC CASSDGQGRTYNEQFF
few 13 TRBJ1-4 . TRBV6-5 TGTGCCAGCAGTTGGACCGGGCCTGGGGAACTGTTTTTT CASSWTGPGELFF
many 13 TRBJ2-5 . TRBV6-1 TGTGCCAGCAGTGAAGCGCTCGGCTTATGGGGGCACTTC CASSEALGLWGHF
. 17 TRBJ1-2 . TRBV19 TGTGCCAGTAGTATTAGGGGACCTCCAGGGTACATCTATGGCTACACCTTC CASSIRGPPGYIYGYTF
. 15 TRBJ2-3 TRBD1 TRBV27 TGTGCCAGCAGTGACAGGGGTTCCCGCACAGATACGCAGTATTTT CASSDRGSRTDTQYF
once 13 TRBJ2-1 TRBD2 TRBV12-3/TRBV12-4 TGTGCCAGCCGGGGGACTAGCACCGATGAGCAGTTCTTC CASRGTSTDEQFF
. 14 TRBJ2-1 TRBD2 TRBV3-1 TGTGCCAGCAGCCAGGGCGGGAGGGAAAATGAGCAGTTCTTC CASSQGGRENEQFF
many 17 TRBJ2-1 TRBD2 TRBV20-1 TGCAGTGCTAGAGATGTGACTAGCGGAACCCTCTACAATGAGCAGTTCTTC CSARDVTSGTLYNEQFF
. 16 TRBJ2-7 TRBD2 TRBV2 TGTGCCAGCAGTGAACTAGCGGGAGGGCTTGTCTACGAGCAGTACTTC CASSELAGGLVYEQYF
many 14 TRBJ1-5 . TRBV30 TGTGCCTGGAGGGGCGAGAGTAGCAATCAGCCCCAGCATTTT CAWRGESSNQPQHF
. 13 TRBJ2-6 . TRBV5-1 TGCGCCAGCCGGGAGACTGGGGCCAACGTCCTGACTTTC CASRETGANVLTF
many 14 TRBJ2-7 . TRBV5-6 TGTGCCAGCAGCTTGTTTAGTGAGGCCTACGAGCAGTACTTC CASSLFSEAYEQYF
many 17 TRBJ2-1 TRBD2 TRBV20-1 TGCAGTGCTCGGACTAGCGGGAGCAGGAACTCCTACAATGAGCAGTTCTTC CSARTSGSRNSYNEQFF
many 14 TRBJ2-5 . TRBV28 TGTGCCAGCAGTCCACCCCCCCGAAGGGAGACCCAGTACTTC CASSPPPRRETQYF
many 11 TRBJ2-7 . TRBV29-1 TGCAGCGTTGATGTGGGCTACGAGCAGTACTTC CSVDVGYEQYF
many 17 TRBJ2-1 . TRBV7-6 TGTGCCAGCAGCTTATTTGCCGGGAGTGGGTCCTACAATGAGCAGTTCTTC CASSLFAGSGSYNEQFF
. 14 TRBJ2-7 TRBD1 TRBV5-1 TGCGCCAGCAGCTTAAGGACAGGGGAGAGCGAGCAGCACTTC CASSLRTGESEQHF
. 15 TRBJ1-5 TRBD1 TRBV5-1 TGCGCCAGCAGCTTACAGGGGGGCACCCATCAGCCCCAGCATTTT CASSLQGGTHQPQHF
many 16 TRBJ1-5 TRBD1 TRBV28 TGTGCCACCATTCCCGGCAGGGGGTATGGCAATCAGCCCCAGCATTTT CATIPGRGYGNQPQHF
many 14 TRBJ1-3 TRBD1 TRBV7-8 TGTGCCAGCAGCGAGGGGACAGCTGGAAACACCATATATTTT CASSEGTAGNTIYF
many 18 TRBJ2-7 TRBD1 TRBV28 TGTGCCAGCAGTTCACCGGGACAGGGTCATATCTTCCACTACGAGCAGTACTTC CASSSPGQGHIFHYEQYF
. 15 TRBJ2-5 . TRBV5-1 TGCGCCAGCAGCTTGGTGGACAGCAGCCAGGAGACCCAGTACTTC CASSLVDSSQETQYF
many 22 TRBJ2-1 TRBD2 TRBV28 TGTGCCAGCAGTTCACGACCGGGACTAGCGGGAGGGCCCCGTGGGGTCTACAATGAGCAGTTCTTC CASSSRPGLAGGPRGVYNEQFF
few 12 TRBJ1-5 . TRBV20-1 TGCAGTGTGCAGCGGGGTAATCAGCCCCAGCATTTT CSVQRGNQPQHF
. 13 TRBJ2-7 . TRBV12-3/TRBV12-4 TGTGCCAGCAGTTTAAGGCTAGAGTACGAGCAGTACTTC CASSLRLEYEQYF
. 16 TRBJ2-5 . TRBV6-1 TGTGCCAGCATCTATTTCCTCCGGGACTTCCAAGAGACCCAGTACTTC CASIYFLRDFQETQYF
. 17 TRBJ2-1 . TRBV24-1 TGTGCCACCAGTGATTCAAAACTAGCATTCAGAAGGAATGAGCAGTTCTTC CATSDSKLAFRRNEQFF
few 17 TRBJ2-2 TRBD2 TRBV4-1 TGCGCCAGCAGCCAAGAGCCGGGACTAGCGGGAGCCGGGGAGCTGTTTTTT CASSQEPGLAGAGELFF